The 28 T cell receptor beta chains presented below share a single source sample, sequenced in a study of T cells in Graves' hyperthyroidism and ophthalmopathy. The CDR3 regions of TCR beta were amplified from RNA transcripts. In the first-round RT-PCR of the TCR CDR3, the HTBI primer set was used. TCRdb re-analysed the multiplex PCR reads in MiXCR, keeping a single row per CDR3 protein. The table lists fewer than 350,000 distinct CDR3 sequences, around 15% of them singletons, with 30% to 35% in the top ten. Input material: blood. These receptors were obtained from a woman aged 45-65 years with Graves' hyperthyroidism that later progressed to Graves' ophthalmopathy.

In this sample, this clonotype turned up a few times. The rearrangement links TRBV5-5 to TRBJ2-1; TRBD1 agrees at 7 bases. Germline trimming cut 3 bases from V and 2 bases from J; bases unmatched to any gene: 17. The CDR3 is 19 amino acids. Germline CDR1 SGHKS, CDR2 YYEKEE (reference sequence). CDR3 residues: CASSYRNSGGWATYNEQFF. The DNA for the CDR3 is TGTGCCAGCAGCTATAGAAACTCAGGGGGATGGGCCACCTACAATGAGCAGTTCTTC.

This clonotype was counted at least ten times. This chain connects TRBV28 to TRBJ1-5; TRBD1 aligns across 8 bases. With V trimmed by 3 bases and J by 4 bases, 5 bases remained unmatched. This CDR3 spans 15 amino acids. In germline, CDR1 is MDHEN, CDR2 SYDVKM. CDR3 sequence reads: CASSFGTGGNQPQHF. CDR3 bases: TGTGCCAGCAGTTTTGGGACAGGAGGGAATCAGCCCCAGCATTTT. The variable domain in full, completed from reference TRBV28 and TRBJ1-5, reads DVKVTQSSRYLVKRTGEKVFLECVQDMDHENMFWYRQDPGLGLRLIYFSYDVKMKEKGDIPEGYSVSREKKERFSLILESASTNQTSMYLCASSFGTGGNQPQHFGDGTRLSIL.

The sample holds many counts of this clonotype. This chain connects TRBV6-1 to TRBJ1-5; 7 bases are shared with TRBD1. Germline V gene data show CDR1 as MNHNS and CDR2 as SASEGT. The CDR3 sequence is 15 residues long. After removal of 5 bases from V and 6 bases from J, the junction contained 10 bases not matched to a gene. CDR3 sequence reads: CASSYLTGAGQPQHF. In DNA form, the CDR3 reads TGTGCCAGCAGTTATCTAACAGGGGCGGGTCAGCCCCAGCATTTT.

This clonotype was observed a handful of times. The chain is built from TRBV2 and TRBJ1-4; unclear D gene. The CDR3 totals 16 residues. Germline values: CDR1 SNHLY, CDR2 FYNNEI. The V and J ends lost 3 bases and 5 bases respectively, with 16 bases between them. CDR3 sequence: CASSDGLGSENEKLFF. The CDR3 DNA reads as TGTGCCAGCAGTGATGGGTTGGGGTCAGAGAATGAAAAACTGTTTTTT.

The chain carries TRBV24-1 and TRBJ2-3; 10 bases fit TRBD2. V gave up 3 bases and J gave up 0 bases; unmatched junction bases: 5. Germline CDR1 is KGHDR and CDR2 is SFDVKD. This CDR3 has 17 amino acids. DNA of the CDR3: TGTGCCACCAGTGATCCAGGACTAGCGGCTAGCACAGATACGCAGTATTTT. Translating gives CATSDPGLAASTDTQYF.

This rearrangement joins TRBV18 to TRBJ2-6; D may be TRBD1 or TRBD2 (5 bases each). Germline CDR1 reads KGHSH; CDR2 reads LQKENI. The CDR3 loop spans 18 amino acids. Trimming stripped 3 bases from V and 0 bases from J, with 15 bases between. The CDR3 reads CASSPLGTSYSGANVLTF. The DNA of the CDR3 is TGTGCCAGCTCACCCTTGGGGACCTCTTACTCTGGGGCCAACGTCCTGACTTTC.

The chain employs TRBV19 and TRBJ1-1, with 9 bases identical to TRBD1. The germline gives CDR1 LNHDA, CDR2 SQIVND (reference sequence). After removal of 1 base from V and 8 bases from J, the junction contained 2 bases not matched to a gene. The CDR3 has 13 amino acids. The CDR3 bases are TGTGCCAGTAGTATAGTTGGGACAGGGGAAGCTTTCTTT. Translating it yields CASSIVGTGEAFF.

This clonotype was seen at least ten times. This chain links TRBV7-2 with TRBJ1-2; perhaps TRBD1 as D (6 bases). V dropped 5 bases and J dropped 4 bases, with 14 bases sitting between them. This CDR3 spans 14 amino acids. Per germline, CDR1 SGHTA and CDR2 FQGNSA. The CDR3 protein is CASSRGGGVYGYTF. In DNA, the CDR3 is TGTGCCAGCAGCCGCGGGGGGGGCGTCTATGGCTACACCTTC. The full variable domain, its missing parts supplied by reference TRBV7-2 and TRBJ1-2, is GAGVSQSPSNKVTEKGKDVELRCDPISGHTALYWYRQSLGQGLEFLIYFQGNSAPDKSGLPSDRFSAERTGGSVSTLTIQRTQQEDSAVYLCASSRGGGVYGYTFGSGTRLTVV.

In this sample, this clonotype turned up many times. The rearrangement links TRBV2 to TRBJ2-1; D perhaps matches TRBD2 (7 bases). The germline V and J ends were trimmed by 3 bases and 9 bases, with 12 bases remaining between them. The germline gives CDR1 SNHLY, CDR2 FYNNEI. The CDR3 covers 13 residues. The CDR3 coding sequence is TGTGCCAGCAGTGAGAGGGGGAGGGTTGAGCAGTTCTTC. Amino acids: CASSERGRVEQFF.

At least ten counts were recorded for this clonotype. The genes are TRBV4-1 and TRBJ2-1, with TRBD2 identical over 9 bases. From germline, CDR1 is MGHRA and CDR2 YSYEKL. V lost 4 bases, J lost 0 bases, and 4 bases stayed unmatched. This CDR3 is 16 amino acids long. As DNA, the CDR3 is TGCGCCAGCAGCCCCGTTAGCGGGAGCTCCTACAATGAGCAGTTCTTC. This codes for CASSPVSGSSYNEQFF.

There are many counts of this clonotype. This sequence joins TRBV20-1 and TRBJ1-2; D might be TRBD1 (5 bases). This CDR3 is 15 amino acids long. The germline V and J ends were trimmed by 0 bases and 4 bases, with 15 bases remaining between them. Germline V gene data show CDR1 as DFQATT and CDR2 as SNEGSKA (reference sequence). The CDR3 sequence: CSARERDGELYGYTF. CDR3 DNA: TGCAGTGCTAGAGAGCGGGACGGAGAACTCTATGGCTACACCTTC.

Notes on this clonotype: A single base separates this from a much larger clone, so it may be a read error. In nucleotides, the CDR3 is TGTGCCAGCAGCGTAGGGCAGATAGGGACCCAGTACTTC. It specifies CASSVGQIGTQYF. This chain links TRBV9 with TRBJ2-5; the D is unclear. Germline lookup yields CDR1 SGDLS and CDR2 YYNGEE. Trimming pared 0 bases from V and 7 bases from J, leaving 10 bases between. CDR3 length: 13 amino acids. Full variable domain (remainder filled in from reference TRBV9 and TRBJ2-5): DSGVTQTPKHLITATGQRVTLRCSPRSGDLSVYWYQQSLDQGLQFLIQYYNGEERAKGNILERFSAQQFPDLHSELNLSSLELGDSALYFCASSVGQIGTQYFGPGTRLLVL.

J is TRBJ1-3 and V is TRBV4-1; 7 bases fit TRBD1. J was trimmed by 7 bases and V by 3 bases; bases with no gene match: 15. CDR1 MGHRA and CDR2 YSYEKL come from the germline V gene. The CDR3 loop spans 17 amino acids. The CDR3 sequence: CASSQQGVDVAGNTIYF. The CDR3 region has the DNA TGCGCCAGCAGCCAGCAGGGGGTAGACGTCGCCGGTAACACCATATATTTT.

The sample holds many counts of this clonotype. The chain couples TRBV5-1 to TRBJ2-3; D not resolved. The V and J ends lost 0 bases and 3 bases respectively, with 8 bases between them. Germline CDR1 SGHRS, CDR2 YFSETQ. The CDR3 consists of 14 residues. CDR3 amino acids: CASSLASMTDTQYF. Written as DNA, the CDR3 is TGCGCCAGCAGCTTGGCCTCCATGACAGATACGCAGTATTTT.

A note on this clonotype: Since a much larger clone is just one base distant, this may be a read error. The genes are TRBV18 and TRBJ2-1, with D possibly matching TRBD1 (6 bases). Between the trimmed V and J ends, which lost 5 bases and 5 bases, there was a span of 13 bases. The CDR3 is made up of 14 amino acids. Germline V gene sequence: CDR1 KGHSH, CDR2 LQKENI. CDR3 region: CASSRSQGDNEQFF. The CDR3 nucleotides read TGTGCCAGCTCAAGGTCACAGGGAGACAATGAGCAGTTCTTC.

Regarding this clonotype: This sequence may be a read error, since a much larger clone differs from it by one base. The V gene is TRBV20-1, the J gene TRBJ2-7; possible D gene TRBD2, 6 bases. The DNA end lines up better with TRBJ2-1; the J call may be wrong. The CDR3 is 11 amino acids. Germline CDR1 reads DFQATT; CDR2 reads SNEGSKA (reference sequence). CDR3 in amino acids: CSSRELNEQFF. The CDR3 DNA reads TGCAGTTCACGGGAGCTCAATGAGCAGTTCTTC.

There are a few counts of this clonotype. The V gene is TRBV29-1, the J gene TRBJ2-2, with 11 nucleotides matching TRBD2. CDR1 is SQVTM, CDR2 ANQGSEA, per germline. This CDR3 is 15 amino acids long. The V gene end was trimmed by 7 bases and the J gene end by 8 bases; junction bases not matched to a gene: 12. This chain's CDR3 is CSAPGLAASGGELFF. The CDR3 DNA sequence: TGCAGCGCCCCGGGACTAGCGGCCTCAGGGGGGGAGCTGTTTTTT.

This clonotype has a count of ten or more. The chain uses TRBV5-1 and TRBJ2-3; no firm D call. Germline V gene data show CDR1 as SGHRS and CDR2 as YFSETQ. The V end was cut by 4 bases, the J end by 4 bases, with 16 bases between. CDR3 length: 15 residues. This CDR3 is CASSTDLPGADTQYF. The CDR3 nucleotides read TGCGCCAGCAGCACAGACCTCCCCGGTGCAGATACGCAGTATTTT.

Of note for this clonotype: This sequence may be a read error, since a much larger clone differs from it by one base. The chain is built from TRBV28 and TRBJ2-2; 7 nucleotides agree with TRBD1. The CDR3 has 18 residues. CDR1 is MDHEN and CDR2 is SYDVKM in the germline V gene. Unmatched junction bases numbered 13, after V lost 1 base and J lost 5 bases. The CDR3 DNA is TGTGCCAGCAGTTTATTCAGGACAGGCGACGACGAAACCGGGGAGCTGTTTTTT. Its translation: CASSLFRTGDDETGELFF.

This clonotype was seen at least ten times. J is TRBJ2-4 and V is TRBV9; D remains unclear. This CDR3 contains 14 residues. Trimming took off 1 base at V and 0 bases at J, with 5 bases between the two ends. Germline assignment: CDR1 SGDLS and CDR2 YYNGEE. Written as DNA, the CDR3 is TGTGCCAGCAGCGTAAGGACAGCCAAAAACATTCAGTACTTC. This sequence encodes CASSVRTAKNIQYF.

This clonotype was seen at least ten times. This sequence joins TRBV5-1 and TRBJ2-7, with TRBD2 matching over 10 bases. This CDR3 contains 17 residues. CDR1 SGHRS and CDR2 YFSETQ come from the germline V gene. V gave up 4 bases and J gave up 6 bases; unmatched junction bases: 16. CDR3 coding DNA: TGCGCCAGCAGCAACGGACTAGCGGATTGGGACCCTAGCGAGCAGTACTTC. Protein: CASSNGLADWDPSEQYF.

This clonotype was seen repeatedly, ten times or more. The V gene is TRBV5-1, the J gene TRBJ1-2; 11 nucleotides align to TRBD1. The CDR3 spans 15 residues. Per germline, CDR1 SGHRS and CDR2 YFSETQ. The J segment lost 5 bases and the V segment lost 1 base, leaving 4 bases of the junction unmatched. The CDR3 here is CASSLTGQGVYGYTF. Here the CDR3 DNA reads TGCGCCAGCAGCTTGACGGGACAGGGGGTTTATGGCTACACCTTC.

The chain employs TRBV19 and TRBJ1-5; TRBD1 might be the D (5 bases). Germline lookup yields CDR1 LNHDA and CDR2 SQIVND (reference sequence). CDR3 length: 14 amino acids. Trimming took off 8 bases at V and 7 bases at J, with 18 bases between the two ends. The CDR3 spells CASLAGGVAQPQHF. CDR3 in DNA: TGTGCCAGTCTGGCGGGGGGAGTCGCCCAGCCCCAGCATTTT.

The V and J genes are TRBV7-9 and TRBJ2-7; 10 bases agree with TRBD1. The CDR3 contains 13 residues. V shed 8 bases and J 6 bases; nucleotides not matched to a gene: 7. Germline CDR1 SEHNR, CDR2 FQNEAQ (reference sequence). The CDR3 DNA reads TGTGCCAGCGCTACCGGGACAGGGGCCGAGCAGTACTTC. Its translation is CASATGTGAEQYF.

This clonotype has a handful of counts. This chain links TRBV19 with TRBJ2-5; the match to TRBD2 covers 9 bases. This CDR3 is built from 16 residues. V shed 6 bases and J 2 bases; nucleotides not matched to a gene: 10. In germline, CDR1 is LNHDA, CDR2 SQIVND (reference sequence). In nucleotides, the CDR3 is TGTGCCAGTAGGATCCATAGCGGGAGTTCTCAAGAGACCCAGTACTTC. It encodes CASRIHSGSSQETQYF.

A single count supports this clonotype. This chain links TRBV11-2 with TRBJ2-3; maybe TRBD2 (6 bases). Germline CDR1 SGHAT, CDR2 FQNNGV. Trimming removed 1 base from V and 6 bases from J, with 14 bases in between. The CDR3 has 15 amino acids. The chain's CDR3 is CASSLAGGERDTQYF. The CDR3 DNA reads TGTGCCAGCAGCTTAGCAGGCGGGGAGCGGGATACGCAGTATTTT. Filled out from reference TRBV11-2 and TRBJ2-3, the complete variable domain reads EAGVAQSPRYKIIEKRQSVAFWCNPISGHATLYWYQQILGQGPKLLIQFQNNGVVDDSQLPKDRFSAERLKGVDSTLKIQPAKLEDSAVYLCASSLAGGERDTQYFGPGTRLTVL.

This clonotype was counted ten times or more. V usage is TRBV28 and J usage is TRBJ1-5; D might be TRBD1 (6 bases). The CDR3 is 15 amino acids. The germline CDR1 and CDR2 sequences are MDHEN and SYDVKM. With 7 bases removed from V and 1 base from J, the gap between germline ends came to 14 bases. The CDR3 nucleotides are TGTGCCAGCAATACGGTGGGGGCGAGCAATCAGCCCCAGCATTTT. It is translated as CASNTVGASNQPQHF.

This clonotype was observed at least ten times. The rearrangement joins TRBV6-1 to TRBJ1-2; D uncertain. This CDR3 region has 11 residues. Trimming shortened V by 6 bases and J by 7 bases, and 9 bases separated the two germline ends. CDR1 and CDR2 (germline): MNHNS, SASEGT. CDR3 DNA sequence: TGTGCCAGCAGACAACGCAGTGGCTACACCTTC. Its translation: CASRQRSGYTF.